This TCR beta chain was identified in a study of Ad26.COV2.S vaccination and SARS-CoV-2 variants. Overall study findings and caveats: Substantial breadth was reported for post-vaccination spike-specific CD8+ and CD4+ T cells.

Treatment indicated: around 19 received Ad26.COV2.S at low or high dose, single or two shots; about 5 received placebo; per-sample allocation not given. Sampling happened 63 days after the first vaccine or placebo injection. Some clones are missing from TCRdb's copy, which holds only in-frame ones; the method was immunoSEQ multiplex PCR. The repertoire holds some 480,000 clones, with roughly nine tenths as singletons. This clone occurred once. Its antigen is not known. This sequence originates from a person aged 18 to 65 who received the Ad26.COV2.S COVID-19 vaccine or a placebo. This sample comprised peripheral blood, obtained in a trial of Ad26.COV2.S vaccine versus placebo.

This CDR3 reads CASGGNNSPLHF. For the CDR3, the DNA is TGTGCCAGCGGGGGGAATAATTCACCCCTCCACTTT. The chain recombines TRBV28 with TRBJ1-6; the D gene is possibly TRBD1 (5 bases). CDR1 is MDHEN and CDR2 is SYDVKM in the germline V gene. The CDR3 has 12 amino acids. V was clipped by 8 bases and J by 5 bases, with 7 bases between them.